The TCR beta chain described here comes from a study of blood T cell repertoires in COVID-19. Study-level background: What the recovered Cohort 3 donors had was two negative PCRs, clearance, or symptom resolution. Researchers got acute and convalescent COVID-19 samples from the United States, Italy and Spain.

Trimming took 4 bases from V and 6 from J, leaving 19 bases between them. This CDR3 is built from 16 residues. The germline V gene encodes CDR1 SGHRS and CDR2 YFSETQ. Original processing notes: Amplification from reference gene primers served as the basis for estimated nucleated cell counts. The data were produced by immunoSEQ multiplex PCR, yet TCRdb's version contains in-frame clones alone and is incomplete. The V and J calls and clone size are taken from that table; D and trimming were inferred from the DNA. The sample lists approximately 200,000 clones; roughly 87% were seen once. This clone occurred once. Recruitment covered 20 to 25 US areas and drew participants whose ages spanned about 18 to 89 years.

The J gene is TRBJ2-2, the V gene TRBV5-1; D gene unclear. Sequenced input: PBMCs or T cells enriched from blood (not recorded which). This TCR was sampled from a man aged 25-45 years in a cohort exposed to, infected with or recovered from COVID-19 (not recorded which). The CDR3 is CASSPPRRVYSGELFF. CDR3 DNA: TGCGCCAGCAGCCCCCCGAGGCGAGTTTACTCCGGGGAGCTGTTTTTT.